These T cell receptor beta chains were read from a single sample in a study of blood T cell repertoires in COVID-19. The protocol was immunoSEQ multiplex PCR, while the TCRdb copy is restricted to in-frame clones and leaves out a portion. The table lists roughly 40,000 clones, more than 75% of them singletons. The sample comprised peripheral blood. Source of these receptors: a woman aged 70-85 years in a cohort sampled during active COVID-19. Each CDR3 is given without its conserved first and last residue. D genes are given only for firm matches. Only part of the rows carry a size: once, few, many, or a class if the clone is expanded.

j_call	d_call	v_call	clone_size	cdr3_length	cdr3_aa
TRBJ2-5	-	TRBV15	-	13	ATSREGTLQETQY
TRBJ2-7	-	TRBV18	-	11	ASSSDIPYEQY
TRBJ1-6	-	TRBV11-2	-	10	ASSFSNSPLH
TRBJ1-4	-	TRBV30	once	11	AWSVQGNEKLF
TRBJ2-5	TRBD2	TRBV4-2	once	14	ASSQDRLAGAETQY
TRBJ2-3	-	TRBV12-3/TRBV12-4	-	11	ASSPPQTDTQY
TRBJ2-2	-	TRBV3-1/TRBV3-2	-	12	ASSQGEWTGELF
TRBJ2-1	TRBD2	TRBV5-6	-	17	ASSLVTSGRHSSYNEQF
TRBJ2-7	-	TRBV11-2	-	12	ASSLDGGTYEQY
TRBJ2-5	TRBD2	TRBV25-1	once	13	ASSDLAAYQETQY
TRBJ1-3	-	TRBV18	-	14	ASSPSQEGSGNTIY
TRBJ1-3	TRBD1	TRBV28	-	12	ASRGQGNGNTIY
TRBJ2-5	TRBD1	TRBV15	-	13	ATSRRGGFIETQY
TRBJ2-5	TRBD2	TRBV5-8	-	13	ASSLRSSGRETQY
TRBJ1-5	-	TRBV21-1	-	12	ARNLSGGDQPQH
TRBJ2-5	-	TRBV7-8	once	11	ASSFTEGETQY
TRBJ1-6	TRBD1	TRBV27	-	15	ASSAGDSRSYNSPLH
TRBJ2-5	TRBD1	TRBV19	-	11	ASSPRDRETQY
TRBJ1-1	TRBD1	TRBV18	-	16	ASSPSTGTGMGNTEAF
TRBJ1-1	TRBD1	TRBV6-5	once	13	ASSYSGQANTEAF
TRBJ1-6	TRBD1	TRBV7-2	few	13	ASSREGQGNSPLH
TRBJ2-7	-	TRBV12-3/TRBV12-4	-	10	ASSFYGAEQY
TRBJ2-2	TRBD1	TRBV4-3	-	14	ASSPGQGTNTGELF
TRBJ2-1	TRBD1	TRBV6-5	medium-sized	13	ASSYRDRGNNEQF
TRBJ2-1	-	TRBV3-1/TRBV3-2	-	15	ASSQGRVASSYNEQF
TRBJ2-7	TRBD1	TRBV3-1/TRBV3-2	-	15	ASSHRRTGTGSYEQY
TRBJ2-2	TRBD1	TRBV2	-	13	ASSRDRAEGGELF
TRBJ2-3	-	TRBV24-1	-	13	ATSSQGISTDTQY
TRBJ1-1	-	TRBV7-2	-	12	ASSSGGPRTEAF
TRBJ2-7	-	TRBV5-1	-	12	ASSGGSRAYEQY
TRBJ2-1	TRBD1	TRBV11-2	-	11	ASSSDRHNEQF
TRBJ2-7	-	TRBV7-9	-	16	ASSPLPGHGFGSYEQY
TRBJ1-2	-	TRBV4-3	-	12	ASSQDDGLGGYT
TRBJ2-1	-	TRBV4-1	few	11	ASSQFGQIEQF
TRBJ1-6	TRBD1	TRBV30	once	11	AWTGQGRSPLH
TRBJ2-3	-	TRBV3-1/TRBV3-2	few	15	ASSQDRSAGYTDTQY
TRBJ2-3	TRBD1	TRBV5-1	-	14	ASSLGARGRTDTQY
TRBJ2-5	-	TRBV30	few	11	AWSVQQEETQY
TRBJ2-5	TRBD2	TRBV3-1/TRBV3-2	-	14	ASSPGLASLQETQY
TRBJ2-7	-	TRBV7-2	-	11	ASSLGGDREQY
TRBJ2-3	TRBD2	TRBV5-6	-	14	ASSSGLAGNTDTQY
TRBJ1-2	TRBD1	TRBV7-8	few	15	ASRSRQGGPNNYGYT
TRBJ2-7	TRBD2	TRBV18	once	12	ASSREGPTWEQY
TRBJ2-1	TRBD2	TRBV12-5	-	13	ASGRGGGSYNEQF
TRBJ2-7	TRBD2	TRBV28	-	16	ASSPPVGTSGRSSPPY
TRBJ2-6	-	TRBV27	-	11	ASSRSGANVLT
TRBJ2-3	-	TRBV5-4	-	10	ASTRGADTQY
TRBJ1-3	-	TRBV5-1	-	16	ASSLVRLQEGSGNTIY
TRBJ1-3	-	TRBV10-3	once	14	AISEWGGSSGNTIY
TRBJ1-3	-	TRBV11-2	-	12	ASSPFLSGNTIY
TRBJ1-2	TRBD1	TRBV2	-	14	ASSEIWSGGNYGYT
TRBJ2-6	TRBD1	TRBV5-1	-	18	ASSLVPPGQGYSGANVLT
TRBJ1-2	-	TRBV7-8	-	12	ASSLAGGGYGYT
TRBJ1-1	TRBD1	TRBV18	-	14	ASSIMTGGMNTEAF
TRBJ1-4	-	TRBV7-2	once	15	ASSLSPHGGRAEKLF
TRBJ1-5	-	TRBV19	-	10	ASSPPGGPQH
TRBJ2-1	TRBD2	TRBV3-1/TRBV3-2	-	13	ASSQLAGGDNEQF
TRBJ2-2	TRBD1	TRBV27	-	11	ASSIQGPGELF
TRBJ2-2	TRBD2	TRBV4-3	-	15	ASSQDRSGRGTGELF
TRBJ2-7	-	TRBV24-1	-	11	ATSEPAGHEQY